This record concerns one T cell receptor (beta chain) sequence. Its specificity is unknown. CDR3 length: 14 amino acids. Germline CDR1 KGHSH, CDR2 LQKENI. V gave up 5 bases and J gave up 9 bases, with 20 bases separating them. The PCR employed 60 Vbeta primers together with 13 Jbeta primers. As handled by the study authors: Per a later analysis, the number of unique TCR beta chains was some 82 million, of which 9 million to 14 million were shared. The table came from immunoSEQ multiplex PCR; TCRdb's copy has only in-frame clones and leaves some out. The V and J calls and clone size are taken from that table; D and trimming were inferred from the DNA. Found here are around 130,000 clones, over 80% of them singletons; the top ten hold about 1.2%. Healthy bone marrow donors supplied every sample. This entry comes from a study of cytomegalovirus exposure and HLA in healthy donors. Study-level points and caveats: Reports showed the classifier diagnosing cytomegalovirus status with high specificity and sensitivity.

The sample comprised PBMCs. The receptor's source is a female donor in good health and CMV-seronegative. The V gene is TRBV18, the J gene TRBJ2-7; tentative D call: TRBD1 (6 bases). The CDR3 loop reads CASSIHRDTVGQYF. The CDR3 bases are TGTGCCAGCTCAATTCACCGGGACACGGTGGGGCAGTACTTC.